The 22 T cell receptor beta chains presented below share a single source sample, sequenced in a study of blood T cell repertoires in COVID-19. The data were produced by immunoSEQ multiplex PCR, yet TCRdb's version contains in-frame clones alone and is incomplete. The sample includes roughly 45,000 clones, approximately 87% of them seen just once. The sequencing sample was made of peripheral blood. These receptors originate from a human donor in a cohort sampled during active COVID-19.

V is TRBV12-5 and J is TRBJ1-1; TRBD1 aligns across 10 bases. The CDR3 length is 17 residues. The V segment lost 3 bases and the J segment 4 bases; nucleotides outside the gene matches: 11. CDR1 is LGHNT and CDR2 is FRNRAP in the germline V gene. The DNA for the CDR3 is TGTGCTAGTGGTTTTGCCTTGTCGGGACAGGGGATCACTGAAGCTTTCTTT. Translation: CASGFALSGQGITEAFF.

The gene calls are TRBV7-2 and TRBJ1-6; no reliable D call. Trimming took 1 base from V and 11 from J, leaving 12 bases between them. This CDR3 comprises 14 residues. Per the germline V gene, CDR1 is SGHTA and CDR2 is FQGNSA. The CDR3 loop reads CASSLGGRGAPLHF. The CDR3 DNA sequence: TGTGCCAGCAGCTTAGGAGGCCGAGGAGCACCCCTCCACTTT.

This clone appeared once. The gene calls are TRBV6-2 or TRBV6-3 and TRBJ2-2; perhaps TRBD2 as D (5 bases). With 6 bases removed from V and 4 bases from J, the gap between germline ends came to 12 bases. The CDR3 totals 14 residues. Per germline, CDR1 MNHEY and CDR2 SVGEGT. In DNA form, the CDR3 reads TGTGCCAGCAGCGGCGCTCGGGGCACCGGGGAGCTGTTTTTT. Translation: CASSGARGTGELFF.

The V and J genes are TRBV28 and TRBJ1-3; perhaps TRBD1 as D (5 bases). V lost 7 bases and J lost 2, with 18 bases in between. Germline values: CDR1 MDHEN, CDR2 SYDVKM. The CDR3 consists of 16 residues. This CDR3 is CASTMGRGTTGNTIYF. The DNA of the CDR3 is TGTGCCAGCACCATGGGGCGGGGGACGACTGGAAACACCATATATTTT.

CDR3 DNA sequence: TGTGCCATCAGTGAGTTAGAATACGAGCAGTACTTC. Translation gives CAISELEYEQYF. J is TRBJ2-7 and V is TRBV10-3; no clear D. CDR1 is ENHRY, CDR2 SYGVKD, per germline. Trimming removed 1 base at V and 4 bases at J, with 5 bases between. The CDR3 runs 12 residues.

The chain employs TRBV4-2 and TRBJ1-3; D possibly corresponds to TRBD1 (6 bases). CDR3 length: 17 residues. Germline V lookup: CDR1 LGHNA, CDR2 YNFKEQ. The V end lost 4 bases, the J end lost 0 bases, and 16 bases lay between the germline ends. CDR3 residues: CASSRAGTLLSGNTIYF. The DNA for the CDR3 is TGTGCCAGCAGCCGAGCCGGGACATTACTCTCTGGAAACACCATATATTTT.

J is TRBJ1-3 and V is TRBV30; possible D gene TRBD1, 6 bases. The germline V and J ends were trimmed by 0 bases and 0 bases, with 9 bases remaining between them. The CDR3 contains 15 residues. CDR1 and CDR2 from the germline V gene are GTSNPN and SVGIG (reference sequence). CDR3 DNA sequence: TGTGCCTGGAGTGTAGGGGGTAGCTCTGGAAACACCATATATTTT. Encoded protein: CAWSVGGSSGNTIYF.

The chain has TRBV7-3 and TRBJ1-1; perhaps TRBD1 as D (6 bases). Germline values: CDR1 SGHTA, CDR2 FQGTGA. The CDR3 runs 13 residues. V lost 5 bases, J lost 8 bases, and 15 bases lay in between. The CDR3 coding sequence is TGTGCCAGCAGCCAATCAGCGACAGGAGAAGCTTTCTTT. Translated: CASSQSATGEAFF.

The V gene is TRBV7-2, the J gene TRBJ1-5, with D hard to call. This CDR3 contains 13 residues. Germline lookup yields CDR1 SGHTA and CDR2 FQGNSA. The V gene lost 2 bases and the J gene lost 4 bases, with 6 bases spanning the gap. The CDR3 loop is CASSLKQNQPQHF. The CDR3 DNA is TGTGCCAGCAGCTTAAAACAGAATCAGCCCCAGCATTTT.

This clone was recorded once. CDR3: CASSSPGQVLYGYTF. The CDR3, as DNA: TGCGCCAGCAGCTCCCCGGGACAGGTGCTCTATGGCTACACCTTC. V usage is TRBV5-1 and J usage is TRBJ1-2; 8 bases align to TRBD1. From germline, CDR1 is SGHRS and CDR2 YFSETQ. The CDR3 sequence is 15 residues long. V dropped 3 bases and J dropped 4; count of bases not matched to a gene: 8. The full variable domain, completed using reference TRBV5-1 and TRBJ1-2, is KAGVTQTPRYLIKTRGQQVTLSCSPISGHRSVSWYQQTPGQGLQFLFEYFSETQRNKGNFPGRFSGRQFSNSRSEMNVSTLELGDSALYLCASSSPGQVLYGYTFGSGTRLTVV.

J is TRBJ1-1 and V is TRBV6-6; D perhaps matches TRBD1 (6 bases). Deletions cut 3 bases from V and 4 bases from J, with 9 bases between. The germline gives CDR1 MNHNY, CDR2 SVGAGI (reference sequence). The length of the CDR3 is 13 residues. CDR3 coding DNA: TGTGCCAGCAGTTATAGGACAGCCACTGAAGCTTTCTTT. It encodes CASSYRTATEAFF.

This chain links TRBV2 with TRBJ1-1; TRBD1 agrees at 7 bases. CDR3 length equals 15 residues. CDR1 and CDR2 (germline): SNHLY, FYNNEI. After removal of 4 bases from V and 1 base from J, the junction contained 6 bases not matched to a gene. The CDR3 loop is CASSVYGTENTEAFF. CDR3 nucleotide sequence: TGTGCCAGCAGTGTATATGGGACAGAGAACACTGAAGCTTTCTTT. Full variable domain (outside the CDR3, taken from reference TRBV2 and TRBJ1-1): EPEVTQTPSHQVTQMGQEVILRCVPISNHLYFYWYRQILGQKVEFLVSFYNNEISEKSEIFDDQFSVERPDGSNFTLKIRSTKLEDSAMYFCASSVYGTENTEAFFGQGTRLTVV.

The rearrangement uses TRBV2 and TRBJ2-1, with TRBD2 matching 7 bases. CDR3 length equals 12 residues. Trimming at V came to 8 bases and at J to 7 bases, leaving 5 bases not matched to a gene. Germline CDR1 reads SNHLY; CDR2 reads FYNNEI. The CDR3 DNA reads as TGTGCCAGCGGACTAGTCGTTAATGAGCAGTTCTTC. It encodes CASGLVVNEQFF.

This chain links TRBV2 with TRBJ2-2; TRBD2 matches at 8 bases. The J segment lost 4 bases and the V segment lost 6 bases, leaving 10 bases of the junction unmatched. Germline loops: CDR1 SNHLY, CDR2 FYNNEI. The CDR3 has 16 residues. The DNA of the CDR3 is TGTGCCAGCAGCCCCTCGGCGGGGGGAGGCACCGGGGAGCTGTTTTTT. Translating it yields CASSPSAGGGTGELFF.

The rearrangement links TRBV7-2 to TRBJ1-1; tentative D call: TRBD1 (5 bases). V lost 3 bases and J lost 5, with 10 bases in between. The CDR3 is 13 amino acids. Germline V lookup: CDR1 SGHTA, CDR2 FQGNSA. The CDR3 sequence: CASSFPGGTEAFF. The CDR3 DNA reads TGTGCCAGCAGCTTTCCTGGGGGGACTGAAGCTTTCTTT. The complete variable domain, with remaining parts taken from reference TRBV7-2 and TRBJ1-1, reads GAGVSQSPSNKVTEKGKDVELRCDPISGHTALYWYRQSLGQGLEFLIYFQGNSAPDKSGLPSDRFSAERTGGSVSTLTIQRTQQEDSAVYLCASSFPGGTEAFFGQGTRLTVV.

The CDR3, as DNA: TGTGCCAGCATTTCACTTTCGACCTACGAGCAGTACTTC. It translates to CASISLSTYEQYF. V usage is TRBV6-5 and J usage is TRBJ2-7, with D unclear. The germline CDR1 and CDR2 sequences are MNHEY and SVGAGI. The V end was cut by 7 bases, the J end by 2 bases, with 12 bases between. The CDR3 extends over 13 amino acids.

This clone appeared once. Written as DNA, the CDR3 is TGTGCCAGCAGCTCCCCGGGACAGGGGAACACCGGGGAGCTGTTTTTT. Protein sequence: CASSSPGQGNTGELFF. This chain uses TRBV7-3 with TRBJ2-2; 9 bases agree with TRBD1. V shed 4 bases, J shed 1 base, and the junction held 4 bases outside the gene matches. This CDR3 comprises 16 residues. Germline loops: CDR1 SGHTA, CDR2 FQGTGA.

The chain employs TRBV19 and TRBJ1-5, with D possibly being TRBD1 (6 bases). V was pared by 0 bases and J by 2 bases, with 14 bases between. This CDR3 spans 17 amino acids. Germline assignment: CDR1 LNHDA and CDR2 SQIVND (reference sequence). The CDR3 nucleotides read TGTGCCAGTAGTATAGATCGGGGGGCGCGTGGCAATCAGCCCCAGCATTTT. Protein product: CASSIDRGARGNQPQHF.

The chain combines TRBV4-1 with TRBJ1-2; 7 nucleotides match TRBD1. This CDR3 has 18 amino acids. With 0 bases clipped from V and 4 bases from J, the junction kept 14 bases outside the gene matches. Germline V gene data show CDR1 as MGHRA and CDR2 as YSYEKL. The CDR3 DNA sequence: TGCGCCAGCAGCCAAGATCCTGGGGCGGCGGACAGGTTCTATGGCTACACCTTC. Translated: CASSQDPGAADRFYGYTF.

The V call is TRBV2, the J call TRBJ2-7; 9 bases are shared with TRBD1. The CDR3 is 13 residues long. The junction had 8 bases not matched to a gene; V was cut back by 7 bases and J by 7 bases. Germline V lookup: CDR1 SNHLY, CDR2 FYNNEI. CDR3 coding DNA: TGTGCCAGCACCGGGACAGGGCTCTATGAGCAGTACTTC. It codes for CASTGTGLYEQYF. The full variable domain, completed using reference TRBV2 and TRBJ2-7, is EPEVTQTPSHQVTQMGQEVILRCVPISNHLYFYWYRQILGQKVEFLVSFYNNEISEKSEIFDDQFSVERPDGSNFTLKIRSTKLEDSAMYFCASTGTGLYEQYFGPGTRLTVT.

The V call is TRBV15, the J call TRBJ1-1; tentatively, D is TRBD1 (6 bases). Per germline, CDR1 LNHNV and CDR2 YYDKDF (reference sequence). V was pared by 0 bases and J by 11 bases, with 16 bases between. The CDR3 has 14 residues. CDR3 region: CATSRDRLQGGAFF. Written as DNA, the CDR3 is TGTGCCACCAGCAGAGATCGGTTACAGGGAGGGGCTTTCTTT.

This clone was recorded a few times. The chain combines TRBV4-2 with TRBJ2-3, with TRBD2 matching 12 bases. The CDR3 is 18 amino acids. V shed 5 bases and J 1 base; nucleotides not matched to a gene: 10. In germline, CDR1 is LGHNA, CDR2 YNFKEQ. The CDR3 sequence is CASSSLTRLAGGTDTQYF. CDR3 coding DNA: TGTGCCAGCAGCTCCCTTACCCGACTAGCGGGGGGCACAGATACGCAGTATTTT.